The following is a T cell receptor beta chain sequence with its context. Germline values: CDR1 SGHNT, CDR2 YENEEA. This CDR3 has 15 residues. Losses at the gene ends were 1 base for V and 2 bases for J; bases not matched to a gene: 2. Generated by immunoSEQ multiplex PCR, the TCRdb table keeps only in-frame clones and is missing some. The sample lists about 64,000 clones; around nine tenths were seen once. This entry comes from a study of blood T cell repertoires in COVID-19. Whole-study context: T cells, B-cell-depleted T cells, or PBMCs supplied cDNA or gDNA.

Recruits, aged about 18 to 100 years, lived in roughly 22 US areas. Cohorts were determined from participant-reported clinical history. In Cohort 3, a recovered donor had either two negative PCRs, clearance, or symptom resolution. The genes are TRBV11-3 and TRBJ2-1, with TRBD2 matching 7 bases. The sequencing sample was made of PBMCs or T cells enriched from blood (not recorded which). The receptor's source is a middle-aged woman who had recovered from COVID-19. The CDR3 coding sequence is TGTGCCAGCAGCTTAGGGGGGGGAGCCTACAATGAGCAGTTCTTC. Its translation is CASSLGGGAYNEQFF.